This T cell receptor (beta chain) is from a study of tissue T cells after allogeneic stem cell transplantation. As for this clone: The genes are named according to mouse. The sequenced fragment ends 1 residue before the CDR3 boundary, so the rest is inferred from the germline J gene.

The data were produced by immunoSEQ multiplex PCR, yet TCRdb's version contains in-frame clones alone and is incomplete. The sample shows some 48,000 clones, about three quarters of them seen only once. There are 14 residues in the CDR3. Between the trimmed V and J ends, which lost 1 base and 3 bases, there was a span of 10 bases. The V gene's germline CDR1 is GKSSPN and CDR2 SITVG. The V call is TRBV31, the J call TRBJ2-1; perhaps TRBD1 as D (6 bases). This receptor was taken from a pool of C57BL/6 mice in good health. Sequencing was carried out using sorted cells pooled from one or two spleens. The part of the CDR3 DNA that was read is TGTGCCTGGAGTCGCAGGGGCGGCTATGCTGAGCAGTTC. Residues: CAWSRRGGYAEQF. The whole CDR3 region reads CAWSRRGGYAEQFF. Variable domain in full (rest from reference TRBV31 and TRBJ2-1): AQTIHQWPVAEIKAVGSPLSLGCTIKGKSSPNLYWYWQATGGTLQQLFYSITVGQVESVVQLNLSASRPKDDQFILSTEKLLLSHSGFYLCAWSRRGGYAEQFFGPGTRLTVL.